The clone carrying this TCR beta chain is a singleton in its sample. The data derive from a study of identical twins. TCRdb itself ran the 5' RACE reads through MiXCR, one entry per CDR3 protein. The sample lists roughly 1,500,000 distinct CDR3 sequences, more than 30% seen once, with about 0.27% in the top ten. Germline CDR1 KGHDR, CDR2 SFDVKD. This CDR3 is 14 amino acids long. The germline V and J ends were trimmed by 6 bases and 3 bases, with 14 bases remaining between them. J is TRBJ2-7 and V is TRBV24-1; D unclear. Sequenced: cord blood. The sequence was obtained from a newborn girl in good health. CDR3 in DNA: TGTGCCACCAGTAACGCTACACGCGGCTACGAGCAGTACTTC. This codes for CATSNATRGYEQYF.